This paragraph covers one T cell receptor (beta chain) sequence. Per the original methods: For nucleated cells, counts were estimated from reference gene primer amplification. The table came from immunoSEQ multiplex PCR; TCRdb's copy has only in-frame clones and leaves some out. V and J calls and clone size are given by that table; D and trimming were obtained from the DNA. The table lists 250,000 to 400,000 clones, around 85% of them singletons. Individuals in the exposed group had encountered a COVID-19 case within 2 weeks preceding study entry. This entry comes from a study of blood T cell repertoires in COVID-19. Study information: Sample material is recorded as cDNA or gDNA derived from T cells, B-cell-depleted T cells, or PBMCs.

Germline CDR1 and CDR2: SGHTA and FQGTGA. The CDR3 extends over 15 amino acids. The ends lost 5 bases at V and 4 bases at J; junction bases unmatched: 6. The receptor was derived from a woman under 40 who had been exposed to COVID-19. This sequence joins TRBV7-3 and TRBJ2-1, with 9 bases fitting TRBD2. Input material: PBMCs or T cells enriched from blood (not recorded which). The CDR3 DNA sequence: TGTGCCAGCAGCGTTAGCGGGAGTATTTACAATGAGCAGTTCTTC. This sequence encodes CASSVSGSIYNEQFF.